This T cell receptor (beta chain) appears in the sequencing data of a study of cytomegalovirus exposure and HLA in healthy donors. Study-level information: One earlier analysis, a look at 200 million or so T cells, found some 110 million unique TCR beta sequences. Tens of millions of unique TCRs from HLA-typed donors made up an early data release. General study findings and limits: The investigators catalogued 150 to 200 TCR beta chains as cytomegalovirus-associated. The authors later linked a missense DCLRE1C variant to TCR beta V- and J-gene trimming.

Per germline, CDR1 KGHSH and CDR2 LQKENI. The CDR3 extends over 13 amino acids. V lost 0 bases and J lost 9; bases outside the gene matches: 1. This PCR relied on a set of 60 Vbeta primers and 13 Jbeta primers. Profiled with immunoSEQ multiplex PCR; TCRdb holds only in-frame clones, not every one. The sample spans over 75,000 clones; the ten largest clones claim 0.45% to 0.7%. Details on this clone: Antigen specificity is unknown.

This clonotype was sampled from a man aged 50-59 years in good health and CMV-seronegative. The chain employs TRBV18 and TRBJ2-3; 9 bases line up with TRBD1. The material sequenced was PBMCs. The CDR3 bases are TGTGCCAGCTCACCACCGGGACAGGGAACGCAGTATTTT. It is translated as CASSPPGQGTQYF.